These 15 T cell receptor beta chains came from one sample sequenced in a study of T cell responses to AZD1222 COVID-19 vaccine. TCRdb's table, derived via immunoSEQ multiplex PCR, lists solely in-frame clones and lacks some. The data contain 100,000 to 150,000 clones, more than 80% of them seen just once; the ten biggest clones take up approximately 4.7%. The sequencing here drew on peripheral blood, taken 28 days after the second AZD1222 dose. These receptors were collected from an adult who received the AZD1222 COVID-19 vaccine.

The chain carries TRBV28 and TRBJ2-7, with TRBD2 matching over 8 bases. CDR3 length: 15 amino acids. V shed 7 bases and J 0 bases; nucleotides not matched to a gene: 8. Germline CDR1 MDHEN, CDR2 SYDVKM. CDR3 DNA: TGTGCCAGCACCTACGGCGGGGGGAACTCCTACGAGCAGTACTTC. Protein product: CASTYGGGNSYEQYF. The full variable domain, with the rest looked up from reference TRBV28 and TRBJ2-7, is DVKVTQSSRYLVKRTGEKVFLECVQDMDHENMFWYRQDPGLGLRLIYFSYDVKMKEKGDIPEGYSVSREKKERFSLILESASTNQTSMYLCASTYGGGNSYEQYFGPGTRLTVT.

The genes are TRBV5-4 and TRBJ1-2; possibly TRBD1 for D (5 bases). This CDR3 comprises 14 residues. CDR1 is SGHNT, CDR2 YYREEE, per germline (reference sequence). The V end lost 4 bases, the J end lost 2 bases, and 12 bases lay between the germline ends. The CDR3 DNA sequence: TGTGCCAGCAGCCAAAGATGGGGGAACTATGGCTACACCTTC. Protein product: CASSQRWGNYGYTF.

This CDR3 reads CASSQDRVLINEKLFF. The CDR3 DNA reads as TGTGCCAGCAGCCAAGACCGGGTCCTCATAAATGAAAAACTGTTTTTT. The V and J genes are TRBV4-2 and TRBJ1-4; D is ambiguous. The CDR3 is made up of 16 amino acids. Trimming took 0 bases from V and 5 from J, leaving 13 bases between them. CDR1 and CDR2 from the germline V gene are LGHNA and YNFKEQ.

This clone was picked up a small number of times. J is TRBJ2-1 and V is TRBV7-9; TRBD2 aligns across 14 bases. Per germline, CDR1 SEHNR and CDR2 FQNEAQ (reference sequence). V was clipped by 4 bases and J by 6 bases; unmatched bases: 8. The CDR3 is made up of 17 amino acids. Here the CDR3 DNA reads TGTGCCAGCAGCTCGCCCGGACTAGCGGGGGGTATCAATGAGCAGTTCTTC. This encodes CASSSPGLAGGINEQFF.

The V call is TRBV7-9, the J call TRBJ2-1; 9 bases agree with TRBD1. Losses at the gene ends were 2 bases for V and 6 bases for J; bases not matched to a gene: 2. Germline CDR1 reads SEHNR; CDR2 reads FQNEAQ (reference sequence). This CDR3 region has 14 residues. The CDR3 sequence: CASSLRQGGNEQFF. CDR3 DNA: TGTGCCAGCAGCTTACGACAGGGGGGCAATGAGCAGTTCTTC.

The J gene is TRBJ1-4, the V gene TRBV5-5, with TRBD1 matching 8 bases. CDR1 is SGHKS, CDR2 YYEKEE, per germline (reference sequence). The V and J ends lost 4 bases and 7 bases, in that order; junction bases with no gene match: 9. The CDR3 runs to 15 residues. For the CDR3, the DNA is TGTGCCAGCAGCCCTGATGGACAGGGTGGTGAAAAACTGTTTTTT. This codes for CASSPDGQGGEKLFF. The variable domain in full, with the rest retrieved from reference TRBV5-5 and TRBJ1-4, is DAGVTQSPTHLIKTRGQQVTLRCSPISGHKSVSWYQQVLGQGPQFIFQYYEKEERGRGNFPDRFSARQFPNYSSELNVNALLLGDSALYLCASSPDGQGGEKLFFGSGTQLSVL.

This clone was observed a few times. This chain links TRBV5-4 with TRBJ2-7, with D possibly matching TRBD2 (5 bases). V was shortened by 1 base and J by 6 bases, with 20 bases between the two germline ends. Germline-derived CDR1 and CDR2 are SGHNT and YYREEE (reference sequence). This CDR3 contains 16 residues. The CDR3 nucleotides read TGTGCCAGCAGCTTGTCTTGGGCGACGGGAAATGGCGAGCAGTACTTC. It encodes CASSLSWATGNGEQYF.

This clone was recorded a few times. CDR3 bases: TGTGCCAGCAGTACCTCCGCCGGCACAGATACGCAGTATTTT. It specifies CASSTSAGTDTQYF. This sequence joins TRBV6-5 and TRBJ2-3; D gene uncertain. CDR1 and CDR2 from the germline V gene are MNHEY and SVGAGI. The CDR3 length is 14 residues. Trimming removed 5 bases from V and 1 base from J, with 10 bases in between.

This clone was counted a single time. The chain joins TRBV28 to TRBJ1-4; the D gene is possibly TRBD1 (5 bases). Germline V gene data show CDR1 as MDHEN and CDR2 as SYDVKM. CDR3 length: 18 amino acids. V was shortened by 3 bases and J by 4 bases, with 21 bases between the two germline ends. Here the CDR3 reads CASSFPSGEGSNNEKLFF. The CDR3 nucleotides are TGTGCCAGCAGTTTCCCTTCGGGGGAAGGGTCCAATAATGAAAAACTGTTTTTT. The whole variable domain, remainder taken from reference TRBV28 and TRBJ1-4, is DVKVTQSSRYLVKRTGEKVFLECVQDMDHENMFWYRQDPGLGLRLIYFSYDVKMKEKGDIPEGYSVSREKKERFSLILESASTNQTSMYLCASSFPSGEGSNNEKLFFGSGTQLSVL.

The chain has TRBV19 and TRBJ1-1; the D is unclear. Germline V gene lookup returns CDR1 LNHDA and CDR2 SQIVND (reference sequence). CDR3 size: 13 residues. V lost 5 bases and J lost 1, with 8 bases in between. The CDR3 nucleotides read TGTGCCAGTAGTCCGAGCGCGAACACTGAAGCTTTCTTT. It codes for CASSPSANTEAFF.

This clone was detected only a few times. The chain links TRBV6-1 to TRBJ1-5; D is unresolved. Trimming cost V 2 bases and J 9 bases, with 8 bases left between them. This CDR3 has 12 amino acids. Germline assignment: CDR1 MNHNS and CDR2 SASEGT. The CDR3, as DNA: TGTGCCAGCAGTGAACTCGAAGGGCCCCAGCATTTT. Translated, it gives CASSELEGPQHF.

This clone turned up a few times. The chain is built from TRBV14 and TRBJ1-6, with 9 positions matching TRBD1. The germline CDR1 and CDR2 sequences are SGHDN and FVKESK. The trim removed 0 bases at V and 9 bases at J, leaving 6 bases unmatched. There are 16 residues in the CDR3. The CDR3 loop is CASSQEDRGWGSPLHF. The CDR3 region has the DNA TGTGCCAGCAGCCAAGAAGACAGGGGGTGGGGTTCACCCCTCCACTTT.

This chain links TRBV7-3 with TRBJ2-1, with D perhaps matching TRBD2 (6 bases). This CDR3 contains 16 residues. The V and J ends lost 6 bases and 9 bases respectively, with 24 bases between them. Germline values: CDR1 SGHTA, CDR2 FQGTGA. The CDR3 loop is CASREGPGTTFGEQFF. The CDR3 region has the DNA TGTGCCAGCAGGGAGGGGCCGGGGACGACGTTTGGTGAGCAGTTCTTC.

CDR3 sequence: CASSIFFRTETGNTIYF. The CDR3 nucleotides read TGTGCCAGTAGTATTTTTTTTAGGACGGAAACTGGAAACACCATATATTTT. The chain combines TRBV19 with TRBJ1-3; no clear D gene. Trimming shortened V by 3 bases and J by 2 bases, and 17 bases separated the two germline ends. The germline V gene has CDR1 LNHDA and CDR2 SQIVND (reference sequence). The CDR3 totals 17 residues.

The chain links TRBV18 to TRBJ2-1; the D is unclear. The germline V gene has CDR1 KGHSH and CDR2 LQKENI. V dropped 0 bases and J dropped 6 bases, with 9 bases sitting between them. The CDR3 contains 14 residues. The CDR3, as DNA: TGTGCCAGCTCACCACCGGACGGCATCAATGAGCAGTTCTTC. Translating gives CASSPPDGINEQFF.